This is a list of T cell receptor beta chains from one sample in a study of shared clonotypes between healthy human individuals. Clones were read by immunoSEQ multiplex PCR, and TCRdb kept only the in-frame ones, dropping some. Of about 2.2 million clones in the sample, roughly 91% were seen once. Sequences were obtained from naive CD8+ T cells from PBMCs. The source is a man between 18 and 29 years old in good health. Some clones in this sample may be carry-over from other donors' samples. The CDR3 runs from the conserved cysteine through the conserved F or W. D genes are given only for firm matches. Size is omitted from some rows. Given values are once, few, many or a class for expanded clones.

v_gene	abundance	j_gene	d_gene	CDR3nt	CDR3aa
TRBV19	.	TRBJ2-3	TRBD2	TGTGCCAGTAGTAGCGGACTAGCGGGAAGCACAGATACGCAGTATTTT	CASSSGLAGSTDTQYF
TRBV19	.	TRBJ1-2	TRBD1	TGTGCCAGCGGGCCCGGGACAGCGTATGGCTACACCTTC	CASGPGTAYGYTF
TRBV9	.	TRBJ1-1	TRBD1	TGTGCCAGCAGCGTAGTGTTGGGACAGCACCCTTTCTTT	CASSVVLGQHPFF
TRBV5-1	.	TRBJ2-7	TRBD1	TGCGCCAGCAGCTTCACAGGGGGTGGAACCTACGAGCAGTACTTC	CASSFTGGGTYEQYF
TRBV27	.	TRBJ2-6	.	TGTGCCAGCAGTCCGTATACAGGTTCTGGGGCCAACGTCCTGACTTTC	CASSPYTGSGANVLTF
TRBV9	once	TRBJ2-2	.	TGTGCCAGCAGCCCAACGGACTCTCGAGACTACACCGGGGAGCTGTTTTTT	CASSPTDSRDYTGELFF
TRBV7-9	.	TRBJ1-5	.	TGTGCCAGCAGCCTCGCAGGGGTCGGGCAGCCCCAGCATTTT	CASSLAGVGQPQHF
TRBV19	.	TRBJ2-2	.	TGTGCCAGTAGTCTGAGCACCGGGGAGCTGTTTTTT	CASSLSTGELFF
TRBV27	.	TRBJ2-3	TRBD2	TGTGCCAGCAGCAACCCTGGGGTAGCGGGACTAGATACGCAGTATTTT	CASSNPGVAGLDTQYF
TRBV5-5	.	TRBJ1-5	TRBD1	TGTGCCAGCAGCGCAACAGGGGGCCCTAATCAGCCCCAGCATTTT	CASSATGGPNQPQHF
TRBV28	once	TRBJ1-6	.	TGTGCCAGCAGTCCCCAGCCACAGGGAGGTTCACCCCTCCACTTT	CASSPQPQGGSPLHF
TRBV7-8	.	TRBJ1-5	.	TGTGCCAGCAGCCCGGGGGGTAGGACTAGCAATCAGCCCCAGCATTTT	CASSPGGRTSNQPQHF
TRBV6-6	.	TRBJ1-2	TRBD1	TGTGCCAGCAGTTCCTGGGACAGCTATGGCTACACCTTC	CASSSWDSYGYTF
TRBV7-8	.	TRBJ1-1	.	TGTGCCAGCAGCTTACGGCCAGAGAACACTGAAGCTTTCTTT	CASSLRPENTEAFF
TRBV19	.	TRBJ1-1	.	TGTGCCAGTAGCACCTGGGGGCCAGGCACTGAAGCTTTCTTT	CASSTWGPGTEAFF
TRBV5-1	once	TRBJ2-7	.	TGCGCCAGCAGCACCACAGGGGGGGGCTCCTACGAGCAGTACTTC	CASSTTGGGSYEQYF
TRBV28	.	TRBJ1-4	.	TGTGCCAGCAGCACTAGCCCATCTCCTAAAAGGGAAAAACTGTTTTTT	CASSTSPSPKREKLFF
TRBV7-2	.	TRBJ2-3	TRBD1	TGTGCCAGCAGTCTACTAGCGACAGGGGGAGATACGCAGTATTTT	CASSLLATGGDTQYF
TRBV14	.	TRBJ2-4	.	TGTGCCAGCAGCGGACTGCTAGCCAAAAACATTCAGTACTTC	CASSGLLAKNIQYF
TRBV5-4	.	TRBJ1-2	.	TGTGCCAGCAGCTTAGGGTCCGACTATGGCTACACCTTC	CASSLGSDYGYTF
TRBV2	.	TRBJ2-7	.	TGTGCCAGCGGCCCGGACCGAGAATTCTACGAGCAGTACTTC	CASGPDREFYEQYF
TRBV6-1	.	TRBJ2-7	.	TGTGCCAGCACTGGGACCTGGTTTCTCTACGAGCAGTACTTC	CASTGTWFLYEQYF
TRBV6-1	.	TRBJ1-1	.	TGTGCCAGCAGTGAATTTGCGAACACTGAAGCTTTCTTT	CASSEFANTEAFF
TRBV5-4	.	TRBJ2-7	TRBD1	TGTGCCAGCAGCATCGACAGGGACGAGCAGTACTTC	CASSIDRDEQYF
TRBV7-2	.	TRBJ2-1	.	TGTGCCAGCAGCTTATATCCAGGGGCTCTTGGCAATGAGCAGTTCTTC	CASSLYPGALGNEQFF
TRBV6-5	.	TRBJ1-5	TRBD1	TGTGCCAGCAGTGTAGGACAGGGAGGGACTCAGCCCCAGCATTTT	CASSVGQGGTQPQHF
TRBV19	.	TRBJ2-1	.	TGTGCCAGTATGTCCCCCCCTAATGAGCAGTTCTTC	CASMSPPNEQFF
TRBV27	.	TRBJ1-5	.	TGTGCCAGCACCCACACCGGGGCCACCGGGCCCCAGCATTTT	CASTHTGATGPQHF
TRBV15	.	TRBJ2-7	TRBD1	TGTGCCACCAGCAGAGGACGACAGGGAATCAGCGAGCAGTACTTC	CATSRGRQGISEQYF
TRBV15	.	TRBJ1-3	.	TGTGCCACCAGCAGGGAAATGACAGGATTTAGGGTGCCATATTATTTT	CATSREMTGFRVPYYF
TRBV6-5	.	TRBJ1-1	.	TGTGCCAGCAGTTATGTCGGGACTGAAGCTTTCTTT	CASSYVGTEAFF
TRBV15	once	TRBJ2-3	.	TGTGCCACCAGCGCAGGACGCCCCGAGGATACGCAGTATTTT	CATSAGRPEDTQYF
TRBV7-9	.	TRBJ2-7	TRBD1	TGTGCCAGCAGCCCAACAGGGGCGGTAGCCTACGAGCAGTACTTC	CASSPTGAVAYEQYF
TRBV6-6	.	TRBJ2-7	TRBD1	TGTGCCAGCGACAGCCCCGGGACAGGGCCCGGCGAGCAGTACTTC	CASDSPGTGPGEQYF
TRBV9	.	TRBJ2-3	.	TGTGCCAGCAGCCCAGCCGGGCGGGACTTGACAGATACGCAGTATTTT	CASSPAGRDLTDTQYF
TRBV4-2	.	TRBJ2-7	.	TGTGCCAGCAGCCAAGAATGGAGGAGCTCCTACGAGCAGTACTTC	CASSQEWRSSYEQYF
TRBV7-9	.	TRBJ2-5	.	TGTGCCAGCAGCTTTCCTCGCGCCCTCCAGACCCAGTACTTC	CASSFPRALQTQYF
TRBV9	once	TRBJ2-2	TRBD1	TGTGCCAGCAGCGCGACAGGGGCCGGGGAGCTGTTTTTT	CASSATGAGELFF
TRBV7-9	.	TRBJ2-3	.	TGTGCCAGCGACCAATCCGGAGATACGCAGTATTTT	CASDQSGDTQYF
TRBV7-3	few	TRBJ2-2	.	TGTGCCAGCAGCTCGCCGAACACCGGGGAGCTGTTTTTT	CASSSPNTGELFF
TRBV15	once	TRBJ2-1	.	TGTGCCACCAGCAGCCCACCCCAAAATGAGCAGTTCTTC	CATSSPPQNEQFF
TRBV7-3	.	TRBJ2-3	.	TGTGCCAGCAGCTTGATGACAGGCGATACGCAGTATTTT	CASSLMTGDTQYF